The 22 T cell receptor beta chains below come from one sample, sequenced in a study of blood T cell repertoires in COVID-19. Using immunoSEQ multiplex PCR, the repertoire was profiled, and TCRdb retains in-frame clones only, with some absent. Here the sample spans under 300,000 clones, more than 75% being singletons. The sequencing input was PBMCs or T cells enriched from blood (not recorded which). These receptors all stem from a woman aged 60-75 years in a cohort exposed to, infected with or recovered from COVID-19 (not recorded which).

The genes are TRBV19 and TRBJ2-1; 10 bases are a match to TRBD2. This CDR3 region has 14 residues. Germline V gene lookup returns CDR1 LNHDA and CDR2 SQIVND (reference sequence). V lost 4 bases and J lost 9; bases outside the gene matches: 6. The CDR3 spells CASSTLAGAVEQFF. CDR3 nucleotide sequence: TGTGCCAGTAGTACCCTAGCGGGGGCTGTTGAGCAGTTCTTC.

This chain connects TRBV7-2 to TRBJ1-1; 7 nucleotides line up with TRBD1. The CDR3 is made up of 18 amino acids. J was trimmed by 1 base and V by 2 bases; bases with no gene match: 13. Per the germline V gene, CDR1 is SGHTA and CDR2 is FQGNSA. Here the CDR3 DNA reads TGTGCCAGCAGCTTAATGGTGGAGGGGCAGGGGGGGAACACTGAAGCTTTCTTT. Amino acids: CASSLMVEGQGGNTEAFF. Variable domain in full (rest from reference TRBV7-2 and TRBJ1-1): GAGVSQSPSNKVTEKGKDVELRCDPISGHTALYWYRQSLGQGLEFLIYFQGNSAPDKSGLPSDRFSAERTGGSVSTLTIQRTQQEDSAVYLCASSLMVEGQGGNTEAFFGQGTRLTVV.

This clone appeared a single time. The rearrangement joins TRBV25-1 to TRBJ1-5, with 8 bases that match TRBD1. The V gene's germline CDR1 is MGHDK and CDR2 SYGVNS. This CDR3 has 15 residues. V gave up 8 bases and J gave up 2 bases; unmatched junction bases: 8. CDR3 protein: CASQGAQGGNQPQHF. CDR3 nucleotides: TGTGCCAGCCAGGGGGCACAGGGTGGCAATCAGCCCCAGCATTTT.

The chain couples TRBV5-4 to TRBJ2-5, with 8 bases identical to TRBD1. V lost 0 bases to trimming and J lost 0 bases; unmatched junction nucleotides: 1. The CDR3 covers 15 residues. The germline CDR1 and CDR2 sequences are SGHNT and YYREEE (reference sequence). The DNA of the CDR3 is TGTGCCAGCAGCTTGGCCAGGGGGCACCAAGAGACCCAGTACTTC. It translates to CASSLARGHQETQYF.

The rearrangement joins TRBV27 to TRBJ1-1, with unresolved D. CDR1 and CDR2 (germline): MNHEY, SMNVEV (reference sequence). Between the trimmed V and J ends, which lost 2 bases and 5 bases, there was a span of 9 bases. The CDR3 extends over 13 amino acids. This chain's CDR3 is CASSLGRRTEAFF. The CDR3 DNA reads TGTGCCAGCAGTTTAGGGCGGAGGACTGAAGCTTTCTTT.

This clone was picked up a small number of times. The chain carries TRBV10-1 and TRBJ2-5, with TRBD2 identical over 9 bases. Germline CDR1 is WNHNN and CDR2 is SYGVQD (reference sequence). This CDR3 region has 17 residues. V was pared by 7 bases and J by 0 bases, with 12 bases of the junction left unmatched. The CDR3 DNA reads TGCGCCAGCACCTGCGAGACTAGCGGAACGTACCAAGAGACCCAGTACTTC. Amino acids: CASTCETSGTYQETQYF.

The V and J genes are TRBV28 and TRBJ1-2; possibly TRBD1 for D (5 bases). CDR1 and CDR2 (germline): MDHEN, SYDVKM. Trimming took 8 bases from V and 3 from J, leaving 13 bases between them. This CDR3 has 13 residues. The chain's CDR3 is CASGLPGDYGYTF. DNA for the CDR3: TGTGCCAGCGGTCTGCCGGGGGACTATGGCTACACCTTC.

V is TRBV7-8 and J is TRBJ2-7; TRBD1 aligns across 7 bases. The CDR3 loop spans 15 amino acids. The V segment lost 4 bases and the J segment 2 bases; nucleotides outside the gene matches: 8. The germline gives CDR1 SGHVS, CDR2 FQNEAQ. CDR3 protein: CASSSGQTLTYEQYF. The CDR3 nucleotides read TGTGCCAGCAGCTCGGGACAGACCCTTACCTACGAGCAGTACTTC.

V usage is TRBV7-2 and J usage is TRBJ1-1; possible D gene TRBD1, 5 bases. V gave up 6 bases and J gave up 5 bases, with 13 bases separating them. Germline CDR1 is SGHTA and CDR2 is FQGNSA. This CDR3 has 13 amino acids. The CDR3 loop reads CASRLTETTEAFF. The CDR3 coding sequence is TGTGCCAGCAGACTGACAGAAACTACTGAAGCTTTCTTT.

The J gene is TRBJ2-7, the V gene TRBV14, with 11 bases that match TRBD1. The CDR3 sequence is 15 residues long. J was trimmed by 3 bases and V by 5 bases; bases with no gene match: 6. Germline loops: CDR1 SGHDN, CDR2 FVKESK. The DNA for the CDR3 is TGTGCCAGCAGCAGGGGGACAGGGGGATACTACGAGCAGTACTTC. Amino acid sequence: CASSRGTGGYYEQYF. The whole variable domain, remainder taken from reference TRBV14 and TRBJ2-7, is EAGVTQFPSHSVIEKGQTVTLRCDPISGHDNLYWYRRVMGKEIKFLLHFVKESKQDESGMPNNRFLAERTGGTYSTLKVQPAELEDSGVYFCASSRGTGGYYEQYFGPGTRLTVT.

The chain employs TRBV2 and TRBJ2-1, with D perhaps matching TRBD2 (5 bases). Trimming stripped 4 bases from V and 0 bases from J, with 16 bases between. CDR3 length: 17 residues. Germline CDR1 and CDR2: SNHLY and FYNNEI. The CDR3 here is CASSGRGRQSSYNEQFF. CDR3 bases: TGTGCCAGCAGTGGTAGAGGGCGGCAGAGCTCCTACAATGAGCAGTTCTTC.

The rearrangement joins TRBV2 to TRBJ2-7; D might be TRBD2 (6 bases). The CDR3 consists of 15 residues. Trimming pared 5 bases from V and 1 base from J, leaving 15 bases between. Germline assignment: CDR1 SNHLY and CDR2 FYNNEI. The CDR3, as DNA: TGTGCCAGCAGTCTCGGCGGGGACCTGTCCTACGAGCAGTACTTC. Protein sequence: CASSLGGDLSYEQYF.

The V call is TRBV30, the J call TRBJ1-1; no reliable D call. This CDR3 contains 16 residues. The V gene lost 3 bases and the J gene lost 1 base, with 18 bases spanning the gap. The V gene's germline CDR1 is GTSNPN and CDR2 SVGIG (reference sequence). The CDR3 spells CAWSLTALGGNTEAFF. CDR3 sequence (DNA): TGTGCCTGGAGCTTGACTGCTCTTGGTGGGAACACTGAAGCTTTCTTT.

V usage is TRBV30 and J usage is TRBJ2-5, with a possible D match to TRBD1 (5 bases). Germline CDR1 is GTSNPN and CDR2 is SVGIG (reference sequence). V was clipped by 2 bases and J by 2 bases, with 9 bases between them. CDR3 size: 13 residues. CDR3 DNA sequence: TGTGCCTGGAGTATGTCAGGGCAAGAGACCCAGTACTTC. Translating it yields CAWSMSGQETQYF.

The CDR3 loop reads CASSEGGLHLETQYF. CDR3 sequence (DNA): TGTGCCAGCAGCGAAGGTGGACTCCACTTGGAGACCCAGTACTTC. The gene calls are TRBV7-3 and TRBJ2-5; a weak D match, TRBD2 (5 bases). Trimming removed 5 bases from V and 5 bases from J, with 18 bases in between. Looked up from germline, CDR1 is SGHTA and CDR2 is FQGTGA. CDR3 length: 15 residues.

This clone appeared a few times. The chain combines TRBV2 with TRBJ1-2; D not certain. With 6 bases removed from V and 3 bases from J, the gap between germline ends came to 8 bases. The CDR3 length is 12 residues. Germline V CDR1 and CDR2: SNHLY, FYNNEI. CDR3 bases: TGTGCCAGCAGCCAGGTGGACTATGGCTACACCTTC. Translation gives CASSQVDYGYTF.

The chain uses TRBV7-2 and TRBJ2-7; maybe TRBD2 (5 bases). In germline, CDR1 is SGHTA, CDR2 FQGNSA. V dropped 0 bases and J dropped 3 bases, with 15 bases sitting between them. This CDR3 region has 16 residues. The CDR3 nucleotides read TGTGCCAGCAGCTTAGCAGGCGGGCCCCCCCTCTACGAGCAGTACTTC. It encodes CASSLAGGPPLYEQYF. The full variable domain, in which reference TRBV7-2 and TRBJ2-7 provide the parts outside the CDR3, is GAGVSQSPSNKVTEKGKDVELRCDPISGHTALYWYRQSLGQGLEFLIYFQGNSAPDKSGLPSDRFSAERTGGSVSTLTIQRTQQEDSAVYLCASSLAGGPPLYEQYFGPGTRLTVT.

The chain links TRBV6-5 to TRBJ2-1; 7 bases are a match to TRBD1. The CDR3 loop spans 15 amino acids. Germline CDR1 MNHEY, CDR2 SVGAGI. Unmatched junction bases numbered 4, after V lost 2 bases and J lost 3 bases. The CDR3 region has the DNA TGTGCCAGCAGTTACCGGCAGGGGGTCTACAATGAGCAGTTCTTC. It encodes CASSYRQGVYNEQFF.

This chain's CDR3 is CASSGQGAKNIQYF. In DNA form, the CDR3 reads TGCGCCAGCAGTGGACAGGGGGCCAAAAACATTCAGTACTTC. The chain joins TRBV10-1 to TRBJ2-4; the match to TRBD1 covers 8 bases. This CDR3 has 14 amino acids. Germline trimming cut 4 bases from V and 1 base from J; bases unmatched to any gene: 0. In germline, CDR1 is WNHNN, CDR2 SYGVQD (reference sequence).

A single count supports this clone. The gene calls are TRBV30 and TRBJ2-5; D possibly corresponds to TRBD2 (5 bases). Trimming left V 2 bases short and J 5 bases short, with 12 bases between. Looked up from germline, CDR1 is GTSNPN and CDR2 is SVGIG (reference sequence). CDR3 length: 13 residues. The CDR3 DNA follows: TGTGCCTGGAGTTTCGGGGTAGTGGAGACCCAGTACTTC. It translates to CAWSFGVVETQYF.

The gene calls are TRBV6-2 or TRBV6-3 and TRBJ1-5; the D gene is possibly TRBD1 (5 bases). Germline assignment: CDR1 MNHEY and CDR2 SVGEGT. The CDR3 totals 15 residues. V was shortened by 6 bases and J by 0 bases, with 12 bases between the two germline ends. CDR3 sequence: CASSPQALSNQPQHF. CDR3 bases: TGTGCCAGCAGCCCACAGGCGCTTAGCAATCAGCCCCAGCATTTT.

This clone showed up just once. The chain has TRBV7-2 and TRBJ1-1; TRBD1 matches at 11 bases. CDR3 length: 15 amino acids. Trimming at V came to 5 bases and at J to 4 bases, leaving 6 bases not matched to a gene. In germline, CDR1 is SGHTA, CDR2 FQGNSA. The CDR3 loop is CASSHFGTGGTEAFF. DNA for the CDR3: TGTGCCAGCAGCCACTTCGGGACAGGGGGCACTGAAGCTTTCTTT. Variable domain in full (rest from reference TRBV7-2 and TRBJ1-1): GAGVSQSPSNKVTEKGKDVELRCDPISGHTALYWYRQSLGQGLEFLIYFQGNSAPDKSGLPSDRFSAERTGGSVSTLTIQRTQQEDSAVYLCASSHFGTGGTEAFFGQGTRLTVV.